The 7 T cell receptor beta chains given below trace back to one sample, sequenced in a study of OX40 agonist ivuxolimab in advanced cancers. TCRdb's table, derived via immunoSEQ multiplex PCR, lists solely in-frame clones and lacks some. The table records tens of thousands of clones, over 70% of them present only once. Sequenced here: CD4+ or CD8+ T cells sorted from blood, sampled in a trial of the OX40 agonist ivuxolimab. These receptors came from an adult with an advanced solid tumor such as melanoma, head and neck, liver or kidney cancer.

J is TRBJ2-5 and V is TRBV5-4, with 10 bases aligning to TRBD2. The DNA end lines up better with TRBJ2-7; the J call may be wrong. The CDR3 runs to 15 residues. The germline V gene has CDR1 SGHNT and CDR2 YYREEE (reference sequence). CDR3 residues: CASSSGLADYYEQYF. CDR3 bases: TGTGCCAGCAGCTCCGGACTAGCGGACTACTACGAGCAGTACTTC.

The chain recombines TRBV6-5 with TRBJ2-2; D not certain. Germline assignment: CDR1 MNHEY and CDR2 SVGAGI. The CDR3 consists of 14 residues. The V end was cut by 2 bases, the J end by 5 bases, with 9 bases between. CDR3 in amino acids: CASSYIWLTGELFF. In DNA form, the CDR3 reads TGTGCCAGCAGTTACATTTGGCTTACCGGGGAGCTGTTTTTT.

This rearrangement joins TRBV7-2 to TRBJ2-3, with 7 bases fitting TRBD2. The germline CDR1 and CDR2 sequences are SGHTA and FQGNSA. The J segment lost 4 bases and the V segment lost 5 bases, leaving 12 bases of the junction unmatched. This CDR3 has 16 amino acids. CDR3 region: CASSPDAGVFADTQYF. The CDR3 DNA sequence: TGTGCCAGCAGCCCTGACGCGGGAGTATTTGCAGATACGCAGTATTTT.

The gene calls are TRBV28 and TRBJ1-5; D gene ambiguous. Germline CDR1 reads MDHEN; CDR2 reads SYDVKM. The CDR3 totals 14 residues. Deletions cut 8 bases from V and 4 bases from J, with 15 bases between. This chain's CDR3 is CASSPWQTNQPQHF. For the CDR3, the DNA is TGTGCCAGCTCCCCGTGGCAGACGAATCAGCCCCAGCATTTT.

The CDR3 protein is CASSLGGNRIHEQYF. The CDR3, as DNA: TGTGCCAGCAGTTTGGGAGGGAACAGGATCCACGAGCAGTACTTC. The chain uses TRBV28 and TRBJ2-7; the match to TRBD2 covers 7 bases. After removal of 3 bases from V and 5 bases from J, the junction contained 10 bases not matched to a gene. This CDR3 region has 15 residues. The germline CDR1 and CDR2 sequences are MDHEN and SYDVKM.

The chain recombines TRBV10-2 with TRBJ2-5, with 10 bases identical to TRBD2. CDR3 length: 16 residues. The trim removed 7 bases at V and 5 bases at J, leaving 13 bases unmatched. Germline lookup yields CDR1 WSHSY and CDR2 SAAADI. The DNA of the CDR3 is TGCGCCAGCACCTTCACCAAGCGGGGGGGAAGCGAGACCCAGTACTTC. Translating gives CASTFTKRGGSETQYF.

The J gene is TRBJ2-7, the V gene TRBV9; D may be TRBD1 (6 bases). Trimming shortened V by 3 bases and J by 0 bases, and 13 bases separated the two germline ends. Germline V CDR1 and CDR2: SGDLS, YYNGEE. This CDR3 has 15 residues. CDR3 DNA: TGTGCCAGCAGCGCGAGGGACATCAGCTCCTACGAGCAGTACTTC. Translating it yields CASSARDISSYEQYF.